A selection of T cell receptor beta chains follows, all from one sample in a study of blood T cell repertoires in COVID-19. Some clones are missing from TCRdb's copy, which holds only in-frame ones; the method was immunoSEQ multiplex PCR. The profile shows more than 200,000 clones, around 87% of them singletons. Sequencing was performed on PBMCs or T cells enriched from blood (not recorded which). These receptors originate from a woman between 45 and 65 years old who had recovered from COVID-19. CDR3s include the opening cysteine and the closing phenylalanine or tryptophan. Each record gives: CDR3 length, V gene, J gene, CDR3 protein.

length: 17; V: TRBV5-1; J: TRBJ1-1; CDR3: CASSLFGTGPMNTEAFF
length: 14; V: TRBV5-6; J: TRBJ1-6; CDR3: CASDSRQGWSPLHF
length: 13; V: TRBV10-2; J: TRBJ2-1; CDR3: CASSESPGNEQFF
length: 15; V: TRBV28; J: TRBJ2-2; CDR3: CASSFWRESAGELFF
length: 14; V: TRBV7-9; J: TRBJ1-1; CDR3: CASSERHPNTEAFF
length: 16; V: TRBV28; J: TRBJ1-2; CDR3: CASSLGQGIRWYGYTF
length: 16; V: TRBV10-3; J: TRBJ2-3; CDR3: CAITDEVSGSRDTQYF
length: 17; V: TRBV7-3; J: TRBJ1-2; CDR3: CASSLNRETAANYGYTF
length: 15; V: TRBV7-3; J: TRBJ2-1; CDR3: CASSSMGLADNEQFF
length: 17; V: TRBV28; J: TRBJ2-1; CDR3: CASSHATLLALGAEQFF
length: 13; V: TRBV10-3; J: TRBJ1-4; CDR3: CASGTATNEKLFF
length: 15; V: TRBV11-2; J: TRBJ1-1; CDR3: CASSPGGQANTEAFF
length: 14; V: TRBV11-1; J: TRBJ2-7; CDR3: CASRRRGGGYEQYF
length: 15; V: TRBV2; J: TRBJ2-1; CDR3: CASSAGPSSYNEQFF
length: 16; V: TRBV5-4; J: TRBJ2-3; CDR3: CASSVRLAAATDTQYF
length: 20; V: TRBV7-7; J: TRBJ1-5; CDR3: CASSLFYNLWGQGFNQPQHF
length: 15; V: TRBV2; J: TRBJ2-5; CDR3: CASRQDRGRVETQYF
length: 14; V: TRBV27; J: TRBJ2-3; CDR3: CASSFGGGVDTQYF
length: 16; V: TRBV28; J: TRBJ1-4; CDR3: CASSLWGQGANEKLFF
length: 15; V: TRBV19; J: TRBJ1-5; CDR3: CASSISSYSNQPQHF
length: 17; V: TRBV19; J: TRBJ1-1; CDR3: CASSTQIPGQGATEAFF
length: 12; V: TRBV28; J: TRBJ1-1; CDR3: CASSSVNTEAFF
length: 14; V: TRBV19; J: TRBJ2-1; CDR3: CASNSGRVYNEQFF
length: 14; V: TRBV5-1; J: TRBJ2-7; CDR3: CASSLGGTAQEQYF
length: 13; V: TRBV25-1; J: TRBJ1-6; CDR3: CASGDRGPSPLHF
length: 14; V: TRBV5-1; J: TRBJ2-1; CDR3: CASGLASLYNEQFF
length: 12; V: TRBV11-2; J: TRBJ1-5; CDR3: CASSLIAGPQHF
length: 16; V: TRBV25-1; J: TRBJ2-2; CDR3: CASSEPSAQGMGELFF
length: 16; V: TRBV27; J: TRBJ1-5; CDR3: CASSLFWTGANQPQHF
length: 15; V: TRBV27; J: TRBJ2-3; CDR3: CASSLGQFATDTQYF
length: 14; V: TRBV6-5; J: TRBJ2-7; CDR3: CASRAPSGNYEQYF
length: 17; V: TRBV7-9; J: TRBJ1-6; CDR3: CASSRHGTGGDNSPLHF
length: 14; V: TRBV3-1/TRBV3-2; J: TRBJ1-3; CDR3: CASSQDGGRNTIYF
length: 13; V: TRBV5-1; J: TRBJ1-1; CDR3: CASSPDRDTEAFF
length: 15; V: TRBV5-1; J: TRBJ1-2; CDR3: CASSLRTGESEGYTF
length: 16; V: TRBV9; J: TRBJ1-2; CDR3: CASSYETGGLNYGYTF
length: 17; V: TRBV24-1; J: TRBJ1-3; CDR3: CATSDFPRAGPGNTIYF
length: 14; V: TRBV5-1; J: TRBJ1-4; CDR3: CASSPTRGWEKLFF
length: 15; V: TRBV2; J: TRBJ1-6; CDR3: CASREMTGTNSPLHF
length: 15; V: TRBV7-2; J: TRBJ1-1; CDR3: CASSSGRFSNTEAFF
length: 10; V: TRBV21-1; J: TRBJ2-3; CDR3: CVQGRDTQYF
length: 12; V: TRBV30; J: TRBJ2-7; CDR3: CAWRDRGYEQYF
length: 13; V: TRBV18; J: TRBJ1-1; CDR3: CASSGTGDTEAFF
length: 11; V: TRBV29-1; J: TRBJ1-1; CDR3: CSVVAGTEAFF
length: 14; V: TRBV19; J: TRBJ1-5; CDR3: CASVNDRSNQPQHF
length: 15; V: TRBV4-2; J: TRBJ2-1; CDR3: CASSQGREFYNEQFF
length: 15; V: TRBV19; J: TRBJ1-4; CDR3: CASSDPGLINEKLFF